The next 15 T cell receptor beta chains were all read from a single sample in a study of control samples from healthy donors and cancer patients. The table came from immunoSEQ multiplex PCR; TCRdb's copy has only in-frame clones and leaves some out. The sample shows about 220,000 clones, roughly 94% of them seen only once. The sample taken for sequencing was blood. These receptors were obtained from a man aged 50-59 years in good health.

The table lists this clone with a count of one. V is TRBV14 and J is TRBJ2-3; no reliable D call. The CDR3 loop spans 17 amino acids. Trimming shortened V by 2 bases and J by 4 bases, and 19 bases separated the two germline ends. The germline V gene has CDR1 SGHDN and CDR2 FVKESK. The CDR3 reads CASSQWGLGSTADTQYF. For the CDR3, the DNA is TGTGCCAGCAGCCAATGGGGTTTAGGATCAACGGCAGATACGCAGTATTTT.

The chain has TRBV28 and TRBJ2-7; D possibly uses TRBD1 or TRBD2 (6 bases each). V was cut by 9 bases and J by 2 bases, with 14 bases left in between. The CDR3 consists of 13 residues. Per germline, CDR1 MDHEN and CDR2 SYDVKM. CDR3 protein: CARGGGFTYEQYF. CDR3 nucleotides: TGTGCCAGGGGGGGCGGATTCACCTACGAGCAGTACTTC.

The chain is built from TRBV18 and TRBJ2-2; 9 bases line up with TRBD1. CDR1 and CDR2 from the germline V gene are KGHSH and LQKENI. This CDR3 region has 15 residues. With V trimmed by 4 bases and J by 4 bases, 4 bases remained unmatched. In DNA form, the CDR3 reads TGTGCCAGCTCACAGGGACAGGGAGGCACCGGGGAGCTGTTTTTT. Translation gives CASSQGQGGTGELFF.

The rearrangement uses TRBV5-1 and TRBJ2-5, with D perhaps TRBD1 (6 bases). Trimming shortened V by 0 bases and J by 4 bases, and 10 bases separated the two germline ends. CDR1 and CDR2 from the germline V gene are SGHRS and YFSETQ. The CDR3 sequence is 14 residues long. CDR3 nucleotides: TGCGCCAGCAGCTTGGCTGGGGGCGCAGAGACCCAGTACTTC. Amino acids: CASSLAGGAETQYF.

The CDR3 is CASSQERRRVGTGELFF. In DNA form, the CDR3 reads TGCGCCAGCAGCCAAGAGAGGCGGAGGGTAGGTACCGGGGAGCTGTTTTTT. The chain links TRBV4-1 to TRBJ2-2; D might be TRBD2 (6 bases). The CDR3 totals 17 residues. The germline gives CDR1 MGHRA, CDR2 YSYEKL. Trimming left V 0 bases short and J 5 bases short, with 16 bases between.

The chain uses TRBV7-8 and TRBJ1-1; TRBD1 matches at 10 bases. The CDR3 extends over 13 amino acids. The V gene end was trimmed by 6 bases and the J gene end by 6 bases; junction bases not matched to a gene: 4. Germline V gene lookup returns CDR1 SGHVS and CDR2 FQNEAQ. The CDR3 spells CASSRQGASEAFF. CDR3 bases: TGTGCCAGCAGTCGACAGGGGGCATCTGAAGCTTTCTTT.

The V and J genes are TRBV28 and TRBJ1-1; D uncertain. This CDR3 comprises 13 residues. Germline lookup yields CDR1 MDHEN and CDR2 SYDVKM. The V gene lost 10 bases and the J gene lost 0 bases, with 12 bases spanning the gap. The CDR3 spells CATNRPMNTEAFF. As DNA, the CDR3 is TGTGCCACCAACCGACCAATGAACACTGAAGCTTTCTTT.

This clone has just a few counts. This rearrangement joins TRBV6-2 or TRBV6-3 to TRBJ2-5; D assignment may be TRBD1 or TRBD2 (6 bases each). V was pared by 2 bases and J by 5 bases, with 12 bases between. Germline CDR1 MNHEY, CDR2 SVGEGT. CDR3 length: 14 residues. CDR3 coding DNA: TGTGCCAGCAGTTACATAAGGGGGGCGGAGACCCAGTACTTC. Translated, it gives CASSYIRGAETQYF.

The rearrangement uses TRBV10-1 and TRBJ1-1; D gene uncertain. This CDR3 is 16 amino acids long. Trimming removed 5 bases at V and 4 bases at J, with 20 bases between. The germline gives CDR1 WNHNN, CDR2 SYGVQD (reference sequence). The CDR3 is CASSPYKGEVFTEAFF. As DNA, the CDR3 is TGCGCCAGCAGTCCTTACAAGGGCGAGGTTTTCACTGAAGCTTTCTTT.

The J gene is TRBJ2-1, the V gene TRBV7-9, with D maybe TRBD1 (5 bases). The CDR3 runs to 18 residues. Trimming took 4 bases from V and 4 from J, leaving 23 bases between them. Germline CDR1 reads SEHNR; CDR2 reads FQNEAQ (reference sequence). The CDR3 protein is CASSSRTRELRNYNEQFF. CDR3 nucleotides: TGTGCCAGCAGCTCCCGGACAAGGGAACTTAGAAATTACAATGAGCAGTTCTTC. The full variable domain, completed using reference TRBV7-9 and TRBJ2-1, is DTGVSQNPRHKITKRGQNVTFRCDPISEHNRLYWYRQTLGQGPEFLTYFQNEAQLEKSRLLSDRFSAERPKGSFSTLEIQRTEQGDSAMYLCASSSRTRELRNYNEQFFGPGTRLTVL.

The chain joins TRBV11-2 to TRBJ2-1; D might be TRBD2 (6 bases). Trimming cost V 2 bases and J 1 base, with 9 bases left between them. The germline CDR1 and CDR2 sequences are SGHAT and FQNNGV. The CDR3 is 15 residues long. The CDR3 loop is CASSLRTNSYNEQFF. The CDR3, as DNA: TGTGCCAGCAGCTTACGGACTAATTCCTACAATGAGCAGTTCTTC. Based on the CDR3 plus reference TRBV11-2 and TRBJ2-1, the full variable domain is EAGVAQSPRYKIIEKRQSVAFWCNPISGHATLYWYQQILGQGPKLLIQFQNNGVVDDSQLPKDRFSAERLKGVDSTLKIQPAKLEDSAVYLCASSLRTNSYNEQFFGPGTRLTVL.

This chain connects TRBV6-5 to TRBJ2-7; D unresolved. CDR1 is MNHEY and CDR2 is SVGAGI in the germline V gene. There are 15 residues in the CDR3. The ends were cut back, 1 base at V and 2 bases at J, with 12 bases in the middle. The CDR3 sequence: CASSYLPDGAYEQYF. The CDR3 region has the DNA TGTGCCAGCAGTTACTTACCGGACGGAGCCTACGAGCAGTACTTC.

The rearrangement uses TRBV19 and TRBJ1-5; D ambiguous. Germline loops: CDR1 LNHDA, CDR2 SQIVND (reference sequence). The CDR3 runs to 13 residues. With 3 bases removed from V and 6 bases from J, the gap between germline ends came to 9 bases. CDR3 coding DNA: TGTGCCAGTAGTATGCTTGGACCTCAGCCCCAGCATTTT. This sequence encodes CASSMLGPQPQHF.

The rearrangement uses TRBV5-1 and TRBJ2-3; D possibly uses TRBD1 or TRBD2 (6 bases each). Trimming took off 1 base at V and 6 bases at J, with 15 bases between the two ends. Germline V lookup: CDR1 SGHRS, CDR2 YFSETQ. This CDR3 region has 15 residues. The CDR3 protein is CASSLTVRGGDTQYF. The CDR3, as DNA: TGCGCCAGCAGCTTGACTGTCAGGGGAGGCGATACGCAGTATTTT. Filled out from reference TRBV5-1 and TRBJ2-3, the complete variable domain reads KAGVTQTPRYLIKTRGQQVTLSCSPISGHRSVSWYQQTPGQGLQFLFEYFSETQRNKGNFPGRFSGRQFSNSRSEMNVSTLELGDSALYLCASSLTVRGGDTQYFGPGTRLTVL.

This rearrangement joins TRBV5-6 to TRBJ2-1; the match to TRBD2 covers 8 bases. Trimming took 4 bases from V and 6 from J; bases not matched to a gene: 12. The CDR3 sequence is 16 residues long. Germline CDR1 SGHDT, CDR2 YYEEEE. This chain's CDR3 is CASSLGGAGGLNEQFF. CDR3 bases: TGTGCCAGCAGCCTGGGAGGGGCGGGGGGTCTCAATGAGCAGTTCTTC.